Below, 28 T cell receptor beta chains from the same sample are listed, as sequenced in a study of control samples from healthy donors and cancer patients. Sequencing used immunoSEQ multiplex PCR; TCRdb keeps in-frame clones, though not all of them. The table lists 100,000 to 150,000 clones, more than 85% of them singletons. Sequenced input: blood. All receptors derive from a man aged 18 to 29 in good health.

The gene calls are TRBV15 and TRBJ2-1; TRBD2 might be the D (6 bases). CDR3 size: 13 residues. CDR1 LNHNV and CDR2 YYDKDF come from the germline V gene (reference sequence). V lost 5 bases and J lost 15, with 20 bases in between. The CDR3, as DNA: TGTGCCACCAGCGAAAGAACGGGAGTTCGGGGGTTCTTC. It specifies CATSERTGVRGFF.

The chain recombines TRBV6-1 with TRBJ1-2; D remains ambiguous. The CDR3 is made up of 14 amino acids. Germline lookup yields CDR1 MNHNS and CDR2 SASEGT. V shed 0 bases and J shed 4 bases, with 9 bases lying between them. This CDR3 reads CASSEAPGVYGYTF. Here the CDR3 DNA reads TGTGCCAGCAGTGAAGCCCCGGGAGTCTATGGCTACACCTTC.

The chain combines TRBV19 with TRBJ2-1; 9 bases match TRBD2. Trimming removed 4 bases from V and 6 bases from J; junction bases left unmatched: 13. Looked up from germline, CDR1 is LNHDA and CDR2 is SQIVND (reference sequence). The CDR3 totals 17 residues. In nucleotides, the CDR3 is TGTGCCAGTAGTACCCCGTGGATTAGCGGGAGATCCAATGAGCAGTTCTTC. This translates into CASSTPWISGRSNEQFF.

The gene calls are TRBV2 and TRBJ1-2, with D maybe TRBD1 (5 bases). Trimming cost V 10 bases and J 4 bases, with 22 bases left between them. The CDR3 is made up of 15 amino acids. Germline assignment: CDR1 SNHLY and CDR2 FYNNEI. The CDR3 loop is CATYAGGGDAYGYTF. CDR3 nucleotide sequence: TGTGCCACTTATGCGGGGGGAGGGGATGCCTATGGCTACACCTTC. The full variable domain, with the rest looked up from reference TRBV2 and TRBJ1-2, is EPEVTQTPSHQVTQMGQEVILRCVPISNHLYFYWYRQILGQKVEFLVSFYNNEISEKSEIFDDQFSVERPDGSNFTLKIRSTKLEDSAMYFCATYAGGGDAYGYTFGSGTRLTVV.

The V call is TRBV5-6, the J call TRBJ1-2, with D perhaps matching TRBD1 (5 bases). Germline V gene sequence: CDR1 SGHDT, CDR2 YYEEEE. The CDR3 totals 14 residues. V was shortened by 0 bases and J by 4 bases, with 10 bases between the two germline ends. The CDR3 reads CASSLAGPGYGYTF. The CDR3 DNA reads TGTGCCAGCAGCTTGGCAGGGCCCGGCTATGGCTACACCTTC.

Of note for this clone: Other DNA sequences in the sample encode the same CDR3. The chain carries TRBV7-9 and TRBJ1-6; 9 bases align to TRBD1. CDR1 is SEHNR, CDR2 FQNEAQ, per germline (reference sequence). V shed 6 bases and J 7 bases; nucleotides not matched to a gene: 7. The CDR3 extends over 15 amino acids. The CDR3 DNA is TGTGCCAGCAGTCGACAGGGGGTGAGAAATTCACCCCTCCACTTT. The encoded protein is CASSRQGVRNSPLHF.

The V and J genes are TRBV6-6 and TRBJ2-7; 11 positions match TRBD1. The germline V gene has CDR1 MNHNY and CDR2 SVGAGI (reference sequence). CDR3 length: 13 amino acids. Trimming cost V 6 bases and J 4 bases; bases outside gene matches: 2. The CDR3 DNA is TGTGCCAGCAGCCGGGACAGGGGGTACGAGCAGTACTTC. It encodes CASSRDRGYEQYF.

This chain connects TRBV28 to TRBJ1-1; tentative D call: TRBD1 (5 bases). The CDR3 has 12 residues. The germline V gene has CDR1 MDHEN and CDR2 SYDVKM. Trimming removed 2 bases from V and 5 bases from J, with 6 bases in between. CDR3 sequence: CASSLQGTEAFF. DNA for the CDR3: TGTGCCAGCAGTTTACAGGGAACTGAAGCTTTCTTT. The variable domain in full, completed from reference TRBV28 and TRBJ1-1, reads DVKVTQSSRYLVKRTGEKVFLECVQDMDHENMFWYRQDPGLGLRLIYFSYDVKMKEKGDIPEGYSVSREKKERFSLILESASTNQTSMYLCASSLQGTEAFFGQGTRLTVV.

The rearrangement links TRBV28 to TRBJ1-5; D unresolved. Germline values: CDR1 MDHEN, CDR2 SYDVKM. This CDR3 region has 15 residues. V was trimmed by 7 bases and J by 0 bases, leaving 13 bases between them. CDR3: CASIPLSGSNQPQHF. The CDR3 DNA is TGTGCCAGCATACCACTAAGCGGTAGCAATCAGCCCCAGCATTTT.

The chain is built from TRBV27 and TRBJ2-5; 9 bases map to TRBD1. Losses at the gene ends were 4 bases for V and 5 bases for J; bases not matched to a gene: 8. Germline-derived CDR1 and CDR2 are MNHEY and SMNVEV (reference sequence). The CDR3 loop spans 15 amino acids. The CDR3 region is CASSSPGQGVETQYF. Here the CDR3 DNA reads TGTGCCAGCAGTTCACCGGGACAGGGTGTGGAGACCCAGTACTTC.

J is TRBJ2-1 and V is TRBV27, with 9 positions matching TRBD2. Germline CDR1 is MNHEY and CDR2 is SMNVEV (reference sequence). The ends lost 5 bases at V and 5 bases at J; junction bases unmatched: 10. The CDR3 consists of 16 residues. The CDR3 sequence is CASSLPAGGGNNEQFF. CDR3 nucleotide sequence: TGTGCCAGCAGTCTCCCCGCGGGAGGGGGGAACAATGAGCAGTTCTTC.

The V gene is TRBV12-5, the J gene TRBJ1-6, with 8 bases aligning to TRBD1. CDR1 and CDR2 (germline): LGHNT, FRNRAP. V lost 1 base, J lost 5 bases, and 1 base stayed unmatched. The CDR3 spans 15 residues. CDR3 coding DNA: TGTGCTAGTGGTTTGGGACAGGGGAATAATTCACCCCTCCACTTT. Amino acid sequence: CASGLGQGNNSPLHF.

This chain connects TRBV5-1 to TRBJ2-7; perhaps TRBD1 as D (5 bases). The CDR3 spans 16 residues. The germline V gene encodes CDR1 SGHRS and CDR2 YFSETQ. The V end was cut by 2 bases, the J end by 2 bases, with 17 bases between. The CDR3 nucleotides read TGCGCCAGCAGCTTAGCCCCTTCCCAGGGCACCTACGAGCAGTACTTC. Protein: CASSLAPSQGTYEQYF.

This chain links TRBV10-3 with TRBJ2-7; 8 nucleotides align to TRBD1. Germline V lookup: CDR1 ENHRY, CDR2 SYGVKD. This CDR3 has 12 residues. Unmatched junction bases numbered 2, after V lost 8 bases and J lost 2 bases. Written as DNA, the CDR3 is TGTGCCATCGGACAGGGAACCTACGAGCAGTACTTC. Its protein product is CAIGQGTYEQYF.

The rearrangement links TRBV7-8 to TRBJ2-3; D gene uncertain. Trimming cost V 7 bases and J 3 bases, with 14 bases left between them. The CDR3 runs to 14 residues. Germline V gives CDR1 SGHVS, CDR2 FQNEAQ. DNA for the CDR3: TGTGCCAGCACCTCCCGATCCCGGACAGATACGCAGTATTTT. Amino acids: CASTSRSRTDTQYF.

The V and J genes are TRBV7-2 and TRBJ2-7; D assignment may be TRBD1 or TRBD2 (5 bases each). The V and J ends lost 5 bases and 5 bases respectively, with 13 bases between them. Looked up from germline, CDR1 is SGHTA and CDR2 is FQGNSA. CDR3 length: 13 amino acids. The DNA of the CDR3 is TGTGCCAGCAGCGGGACCCGGGTTGACGAGCAGTACTTC. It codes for CASSGTRVDEQYF. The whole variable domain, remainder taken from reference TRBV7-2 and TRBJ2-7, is GAGVSQSPSNKVTEKGKDVELRCDPISGHTALYWYRQSLGQGLEFLIYFQGNSAPDKSGLPSDRFSAERTGGSVSTLTIQRTQQEDSAVYLCASSGTRVDEQYFGPGTRLTVT.

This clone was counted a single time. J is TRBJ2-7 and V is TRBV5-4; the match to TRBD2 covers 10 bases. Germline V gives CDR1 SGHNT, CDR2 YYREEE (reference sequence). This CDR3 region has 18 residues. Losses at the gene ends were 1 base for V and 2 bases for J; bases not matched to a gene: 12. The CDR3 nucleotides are TGTGCCAGCAGCTTGCGTGGTGCTTCACTAGCGGGACCCTACGAGCAGTACTTC. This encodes CASSLRGASLAGPYEQYF.

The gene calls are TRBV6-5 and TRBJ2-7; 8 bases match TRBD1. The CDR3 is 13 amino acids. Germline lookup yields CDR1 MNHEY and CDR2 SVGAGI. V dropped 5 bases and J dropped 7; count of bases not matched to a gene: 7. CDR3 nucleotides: TGTGCCAGCAGTACCGGGACAGGCAGTGAGCAGTACTTC. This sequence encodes CASSTGTGSEQYF.

CDR3: CASKGRTSSDTQYF. CDR3 in DNA: TGTGCCAGTAAGGGGAGGACATCCTCAGATACGCAGTATTTT. This chain links TRBV19 with TRBJ2-3, with D tentatively TRBD2 (6 bases). CDR3 length: 14 amino acids. CDR1 is LNHDA and CDR2 is SQIVND in the germline V gene (reference sequence). V lost 7 bases, J lost 4 bases, and 15 bases lay in between.

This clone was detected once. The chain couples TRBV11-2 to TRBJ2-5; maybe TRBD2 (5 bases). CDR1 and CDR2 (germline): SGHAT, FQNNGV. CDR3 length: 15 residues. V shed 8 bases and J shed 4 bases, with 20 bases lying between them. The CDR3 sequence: CASCPPASGGETQYF. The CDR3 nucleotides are TGTGCCAGCTGCCCCCCAGCGTCCGGAGGAGAGACCCAGTACTTC.

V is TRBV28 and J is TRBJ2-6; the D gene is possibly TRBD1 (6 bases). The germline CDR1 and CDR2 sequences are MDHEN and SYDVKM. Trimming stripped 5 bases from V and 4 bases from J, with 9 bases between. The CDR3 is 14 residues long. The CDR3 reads CASSTGSGANVLTF. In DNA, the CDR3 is TGTGCCAGCAGTACAGGGTCCGGGGCCAACGTCCTGACTTTC.

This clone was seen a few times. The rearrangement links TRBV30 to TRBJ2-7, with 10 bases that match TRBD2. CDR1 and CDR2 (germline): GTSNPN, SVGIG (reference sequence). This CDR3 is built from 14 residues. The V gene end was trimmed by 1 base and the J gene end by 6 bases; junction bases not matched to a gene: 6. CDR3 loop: CAWSGLAGVGEQYF. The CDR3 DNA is TGTGCCTGGAGTGGGCTAGCGGGAGTCGGCGAGCAGTACTTC.

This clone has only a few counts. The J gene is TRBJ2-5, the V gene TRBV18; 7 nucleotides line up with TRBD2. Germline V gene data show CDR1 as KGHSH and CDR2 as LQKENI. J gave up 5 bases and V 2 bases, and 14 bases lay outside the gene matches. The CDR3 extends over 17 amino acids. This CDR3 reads CASSPIRLAERVETQYF. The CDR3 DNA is TGTGCCAGCTCACCAATTAGGCTAGCGGAGCGCGTCGAGACCCAGTACTTC.

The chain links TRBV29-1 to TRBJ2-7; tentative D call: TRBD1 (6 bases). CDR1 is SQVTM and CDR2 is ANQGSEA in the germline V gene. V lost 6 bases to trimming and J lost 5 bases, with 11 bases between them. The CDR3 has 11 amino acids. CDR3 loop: CSVQGPDEQYF. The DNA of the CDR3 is TGCAGCGTACAGGGCCCTGACGAGCAGTACTTC.

The CDR3 DNA sequence: TGTGCCGGAGGGGGACAGGGTAACTATGGCTACACCTTC. This sequence encodes CAGGGQGNYGYTF. The chain couples TRBV5-4 to TRBJ1-2, with TRBD1 identical over 9 bases. This CDR3 has 13 amino acids. With 10 bases clipped from V and 1 base from J, the junction kept 5 bases outside the gene matches. Germline V lookup: CDR1 SGHNT, CDR2 YYREEE (reference sequence). The entire variable domain, with the rest obtained from reference TRBV5-4 and TRBJ1-2, is as follows: ETGVTQSPTHLIKTRGQQVTLRCSSQSGHNTVSWYQQALGQGPQFIFQYYREEENGRGNFPPRFSGLQFPNYSSELNVNALELDDSALYLCAGGGQGNYGYTFGSGTRLTVV.

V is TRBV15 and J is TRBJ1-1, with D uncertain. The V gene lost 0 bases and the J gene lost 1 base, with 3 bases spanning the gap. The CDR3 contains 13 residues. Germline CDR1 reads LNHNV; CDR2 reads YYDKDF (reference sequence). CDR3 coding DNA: TGTGCCACCAGCAGAGATCCGAACACTGAAGCTTTCTTT. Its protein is CATSRDPNTEAFF.

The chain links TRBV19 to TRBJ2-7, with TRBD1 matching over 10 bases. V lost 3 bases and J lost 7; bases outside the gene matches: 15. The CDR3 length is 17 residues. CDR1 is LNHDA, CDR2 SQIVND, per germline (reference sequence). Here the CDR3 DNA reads TGTGCCAGTAGTATTAATCCGCCGGGACAGGGGATTCGGGAGCAGTACTTC. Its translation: CASSINPPGQGIREQYF.

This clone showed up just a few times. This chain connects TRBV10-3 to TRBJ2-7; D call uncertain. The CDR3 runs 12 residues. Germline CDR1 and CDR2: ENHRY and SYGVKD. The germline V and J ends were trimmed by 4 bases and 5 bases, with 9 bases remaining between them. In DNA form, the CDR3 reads TGTGCCATCAGTGCGCTAGGGAACGAGCAGTACTTC. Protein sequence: CAISALGNEQYF.